This entry is about one T cell receptor beta chain. Its antigen remains unidentified. Per-base quality was not reported, and no clone a single base away is much larger than it. Sorted unstimulated T cells, along with proliferating T cells recovered from mixed lymphocyte reactions, underwent TCRbeta CDR3 sequencing. Fresh whole blood from some eleven HLA-typed healthy donors was used to isolate PBMCs. Unstimulated CD4+ regulatory T cells were FACS-sorted to map the origin of alloreactive clones. The sample originates from a study of siplizumab effects on memory and regulatory T cells (dated by TCRdb to about 2019). For the study in its entirety: The effect of the anti-CD2 antibody siplizumab on alloreactive T-cell subsets was examined in allogeneic mixed lymphocyte reactions constructed from human PBMCs.

The V and J ends are trimmed by 5 bases and 4 bases, leaving 10 bases between them. The CDR3 spans 13 residues, from the cysteine through the phenylalanine. Solely the CDR3 DNA is kept, with 39 bases framed from the first base. From the germline V gene, CDR1 is SGHVS and CDR2 is FQNEAQ. Library method: the immunoSEQ multiplex PCR assay. Around 94,000 TCR templates per sample were assayed on the deep sequencing platform. Genomic DNA extracted from sorted T cells was used for TCRbeta CDR3 sequencing. Concerning the study's data processing: The R programming language was used for clonal analysis of the TCRbeta CDR3 data. Alloreactive CD4+ and CD8+ clones were identified by comparing unstimulated samples to CFSE-low samples taken after the reaction. Alloreactive CD4+ clones were assigned to regulatory or non-regulatory origin by matching sequences to sorted unstimulated Treg and non-Treg repertoires. In TCRdb, the immuneACCESS table is reduced to in-frame sequences with V and J assigned. These tables do not hold every clone; where another copy was compared, an unresolved V gene accounts for under half, and the others remain unexplained. Clone size and V and J calls were adopted from that table, with D and trimming inferred from the DNA. Here the sample has approximately 100,000 clones; 90% to 95% occur a single time. The leading ten clones occupy roughly 0.78% of the sample.

Here is what the overall study found, with its caveats: Unstimulated naive T cells appeared more diverse than memory T cells, and naive cells seemed to contribute substantially to the alloresponse. Because sequences at frequencies below about 10^-5 were poorly captured, only a minor fraction of alloreactive clones could be mapped back to unstimulated subsets. Whether proliferating Tregs from siplizumab cultures actually had suppressive function was not functionally confirmed. Roughly 75-97% of proliferating CD4+ or CD8+ clones could not be assigned a naive or memory phenotype. Among mappable alloreactive CD4+ clones, an average Treg-derived fraction of 68.8% was observed with siplizumab, compared with less than 35% in control reactions. The cumulative frequency of alloreactive sequences that could be traced back to unstimulated CD4+ memory T cells was significantly reduced by siplizumab.

Rearrangement joined TRBV7-8 to TRBJ2-3; the D element could tentatively be TRBD1 or TRBD2, as 5 bases agree for each. Sequencing input: Tregs sorted from blood. The sequence derives from a human donor in good health. CDR3 sequence: CASSGTSADTQYF. The nucleotides are TGTGCCAGCAGCGGGACGTCTGCAGATACGCAGTATTTT.